This entry describes one TCR beta chain. TCRdb's table, derived via immunoSEQ multiplex PCR, lists solely in-frame clones and lacks some. The sample lists approximately 480,000 clones; roughly 85% were seen once. The data derive from a study of Ad26.COV2.S vaccination and SARS-CoV-2 variants. Treatment described: roughly 18 received Ad26.COV2.S at low or high dose, single or two shots; several received placebo; per-sample allocation not given. Sampling occurred on day 63 after the first vaccine or placebo injection. The input for sequencing was peripheral blood, taken in a trial of Ad26.COV2.S vaccine versus placebo. The sequence was collected from a person between 18 and 65 years old who received the Ad26.COV2.S COVID-19 vaccine or a placebo.

CDR3 in amino acids: CASRAQGSPNSPLHF. As DNA, the CDR3 is TGCGCCAGCAGAGCCCAGGGTAGCCCTAATTCACCCCTCCACTTT. The rearrangement uses TRBV5-1 and TRBJ1-6; weak D call: TRBD1 (5 bases). Trimming stripped 5 bases from V and 6 bases from J, with 15 bases between. The CDR3 loop spans 15 amino acids. Germline V gives CDR1 SGHRS, CDR2 YFSETQ.